A selection of T cell receptor beta chains follows, all from one sample in a study of cytomegalovirus exposure and HLA in healthy donors. Profiling relied on immunoSEQ multiplex PCR, and the TCRdb table lists in-frame clones only, not all of them. The table has 75,000 to 90,000 clones, 78% seen once; the top ten hold less than 6%. The sequencing input was PBMCs. These receptors all come from a male donor in good health and CMV-seropositive. Each CDR3 is given with its conserved first and last residue. The order of the fields is J gene, V gene, clone size, D gene, CDR3 protein, CDR3 DNA. D genes are given only for firm matches. Clone size is stated in some rows and not others, as once, few, many or a class when expanded.

j_gene: TRBJ2-3
v_gene: TRBV6-1
abundance: -
d_gene: -
CDR3aa: CASSDVGRSTDTQYF
CDR3nt: TGTGCCAGCAGTGACGTCGGGAGAAGCACAGATACGCAGTATTTT

j_gene: TRBJ1-2
v_gene: TRBV28
abundance: -
d_gene: -
CDR3aa: CASSFIKMAYGYTF
CDR3nt: TGTGCCAGCAGTTTTATTAAAATGGCCTATGGCTACACCTTC

j_gene: TRBJ1-2
v_gene: TRBV6-1
abundance: -
d_gene: TRBD1
CDR3aa: CASRKTGDIGGYTF
CDR3nt: TGTGCCAGCAGGAAGACAGGGGATATAGGCGGCTACACCTTC

j_gene: TRBJ1-4
v_gene: TRBV5-1
abundance: -
d_gene: -
CDR3aa: CASSLRATNEKLFF
CDR3nt: TGCGCCAGCAGCTTGCGCGCAACTAATGAAAAACTGTTTTTT

j_gene: TRBJ2-5
v_gene: TRBV30
abundance: once
d_gene: TRBD2
CDR3aa: CAWSLWPGLAGQETQYF
CDR3nt: TGTGCCTGGAGTCTCTGGCCGGGACTAGCGGGACAAGAGACCCAGTACTTC

j_gene: TRBJ2-3
v_gene: TRBV2
abundance: few
d_gene: TRBD1
CDR3aa: CASRGDRRTDTQYF
CDR3nt: TGTGCCAGCAGGGGGGACAGACGCACAGATACGCAGTATTTT

j_gene: TRBJ1-3
v_gene: TRBV7-5
abundance: -
d_gene: -
CDR3aa: CARSLYRGADASGNTIYF
CDR3nt: TGTGCCAGAAGCTTATATCGGGGGGCGGATGCCTCTGGAAACACCATATATTTT

j_gene: TRBJ1-2
v_gene: TRBV7-9
abundance: -
d_gene: TRBD1
CDR3aa: CASSPDMDRSGYTF
CDR3nt: TGTGCCAGCAGCCCAGATATGGACAGGTCTGGCTACACCTTC

j_gene: TRBJ2-5
v_gene: TRBV6-1
abundance: once
d_gene: -
CDR3aa: CASSSLIVGETQYF
CDR3nt: TGTGCCAGCAGTTCCCTTATAGTTGGAGAGACCCAGTACTTC

j_gene: TRBJ2-2
v_gene: TRBV10-3
abundance: -
d_gene: -
CDR3aa: CAINRVGSVNTGELFF
CDR3nt: TGTGCCATCAACCGCGTGGGGAGTGTAAACACCGGGGAGCTGTTTTTT

j_gene: TRBJ1-1
v_gene: TRBV28
abundance: -
d_gene: -
CDR3aa: CATLPPGVTEAFF
CDR3nt: TGTGCCACCCTACCGCCAGGGGTGACTGAAGCTTTCTTT

j_gene: TRBJ2-4
v_gene: TRBV7-9
abundance: -
d_gene: TRBD1
CDR3aa: CASSSPRQGANIQYF
CDR3nt: TGTGCCAGCAGCTCCCCACGACAGGGGGCAAACATTCAGTACTTC

j_gene: TRBJ2-5
v_gene: TRBV19
abundance: -
d_gene: TRBD1
CDR3aa: CASSSGQVLQETQYF
CDR3nt: TGTGCCAGTAGTTCCGGACAGGTACTCCAAGAGACCCAGTACTTC

j_gene: TRBJ2-1
v_gene: TRBV2
abundance: -
d_gene: TRBD2
CDR3aa: CASSGTSGSDEQFF
CDR3nt: TGTGCCAGCAGTGGGACTAGCGGGAGCGATGAGCAGTTCTTC

j_gene: TRBJ1-2
v_gene: TRBV19
abundance: -
d_gene: TRBD1
CDR3aa: CASSAGQGSYGYTF
CDR3nt: TGTGCCAGTAGTGCGGGACAGGGGAGCTATGGCTACACCTTC

j_gene: TRBJ2-7
v_gene: TRBV5-1
abundance: -
d_gene: TRBD1
CDR3aa: CASREGYRGLYEQYF
CDR3nt: TGCGCCAGCAGGGAAGGTTACAGGGGGCTCTACGAGCAGTACTTC

j_gene: TRBJ2-3
v_gene: TRBV13
abundance: once
d_gene: -
CDR3aa: CASSLNAGTTDTQYF
CDR3nt: TGTGCCAGCAGCTTAAATGCGGGTACGACAGATACGCAGTATTTT

j_gene: TRBJ2-7
v_gene: TRBV7-3
abundance: -
d_gene: -
CDR3aa: CASSLMPGSYEQYF
CDR3nt: TGTGCCAGCAGCTTAATGCCAGGGTCCTACGAGCAGTACTTC

j_gene: TRBJ2-1
v_gene: TRBV5-1
abundance: -
d_gene: TRBD2
CDR3aa: CASSLSSGVGNEQFF
CDR3nt: TGCGCCAGCAGCTTGAGTAGCGGGGTTGGCAATGAGCAGTTCTTC

j_gene: TRBJ1-2
v_gene: TRBV27
abundance: -
d_gene: TRBD1
CDR3aa: CASSETRTGVCGYTF
CDR3nt: TGTGCCAGCAGTGAGACAAGGACAGGGGTTTGTGGCTACACCTTC

j_gene: TRBJ2-3
v_gene: TRBV6-4
abundance: once
d_gene: -
CDR3aa: CASSDFPTTTDTQYF
CDR3nt: TGTGCCAGCAGTGACTTTCCGACTACCACAGATACGCAGTATTTT

j_gene: TRBJ2-2
v_gene: TRBV21-1
abundance: once
d_gene: -
CDR3aa: CASSKVTSGGFDGELFF
CDR3nt: TGTGCCAGCAGCAAAGTTACTAGCGGGGGTTTTGACGGGGAGCTGTTTTTT

j_gene: TRBJ2-5
v_gene: TRBV5-1
abundance: -
d_gene: TRBD1
CDR3aa: CASSMTGALQETQYF
CDR3nt: TGCGCCAGCAGCATGACAGGGGCCCTCCAAGAGACCCAGTACTTC

j_gene: TRBJ1-1
v_gene: TRBV4-1
abundance: -
d_gene: -
CDR3aa: CASSQDFRNTEAFF
CDR3nt: TGCGCCAGCAGCCAAGATTTCCGGAACACTGAAGCTTTCTTT

j_gene: TRBJ2-5
v_gene: TRBV5-6
abundance: once
d_gene: -
CDR3aa: CASSWGNQETQYF
CDR3nt: TGTGCCAGCAGCTGGGGCAATCAAGAGACCCAGTACTTC

j_gene: TRBJ2-3
v_gene: TRBV19
abundance: -
d_gene: TRBD1
CDR3aa: CASSRQGQVGTDTQYF
CDR3nt: TGTGCCAGTAGTAGGCAGGGACAGGTAGGCACAGATACGCAGTATTTT

j_gene: TRBJ1-2
v_gene: TRBV7-8
abundance: -
d_gene: -
CDR3aa: CASSSFDYSYTF
CDR3nt: TGTGCCAGCAGCTCCTTCGATTACAGCTACACCTTC

j_gene: TRBJ1-1
v_gene: TRBV19
abundance: -
d_gene: -
CDR3aa: CASSIGGANTEAFF
CDR3nt: TGTGCCAGTAGTATTGGGGGGGCGAACACTGAAGCTTTCTTT

j_gene: TRBJ1-2
v_gene: TRBV7-9
abundance: -
d_gene: TRBD1
CDR3aa: CASSFEQGVTGGYTF
CDR3nt: TGTGCCAGCAGCTTCGAGCAGGGGGTAACGGGTGGCTACACCTTC

j_gene: TRBJ2-7
v_gene: TRBV30
abundance: -
d_gene: -
CDR3aa: CALQGVYEQYF
CDR3nt: TGTGCCTTACAGGGAGTATACGAGCAGTACTTC

j_gene: TRBJ2-2
v_gene: TRBV6-4
abundance: -
d_gene: TRBD1
CDR3aa: CASSDTSGTGDTGELFF
CDR3nt: TGTGCCAGCAGCGATACATCCGGGACAGGGGACACCGGGGAGCTGTTTTTT

j_gene: TRBJ1-3
v_gene: TRBV2
abundance: -
d_gene: -
CDR3aa: CASSDRGSGNTIYF
CDR3nt: TGTGCCAGCAGTGACAGGGGCTCTGGAAACACCATATATTTT

j_gene: TRBJ1-2
v_gene: TRBV7-8
abundance: -
d_gene: -
CDR3aa: CASSFLVGALNYGYTF
CDR3nt: TGTGCCAGCAGTTTCCTGGTGGGGGCGCTTAACTATGGCTACACCTTC

j_gene: TRBJ2-7
v_gene: TRBV27
abundance: few
d_gene: TRBD2
CDR3aa: CASSPPSPASGGTQFYEQYF
CDR3nt: TGTGCCAGCAGTCCCCCCTCCCCGGCTAGCGGGGGGACCCAATTCTACGAGCAGTACTTC

j_gene: TRBJ2-5
v_gene: TRBV5-8
abundance: -
d_gene: TRBD2
CDR3aa: CASSFSTSGDQETQYF
CDR3nt: TGTGCCAGCAGCTTTTCGACTAGCGGTGATCAAGAGACCCAGTACTTC

j_gene: TRBJ2-5
v_gene: TRBV7-9
abundance: -
d_gene: TRBD1
CDR3aa: CASSSRTGLEETQYF
CDR3nt: TGTGCCAGCAGTTCTCGGACAGGGTTGGAGGAGACCCAGTACTTC

j_gene: TRBJ2-7
v_gene: TRBV11-2
abundance: few
d_gene: -
CDR3aa: CASSLIGQRAAYEQYF
CDR3nt: TGTGCCAGCAGTTTAATTGGGCAGAGGGCGGCCTACGAGCAGTACTTC

j_gene: TRBJ2-7
v_gene: TRBV27
abundance: -
d_gene: TRBD2
CDR3aa: CASSGTSGNYEQYF
CDR3nt: TGTGCCAGCAGTGGAACTAGCGGGAACTACGAGCAGTACTTC

j_gene: TRBJ1-6
v_gene: TRBV5-1
abundance: -
d_gene: -
CDR3aa: CASKIAAAQDSPLHF
CDR3nt: TGCGCCAGCAAGATCGCGGCAGCACAAGATTCACCCCTCCACTTT

j_gene: TRBJ2-7
v_gene: TRBV6-5
abundance: few
d_gene: TRBD2
CDR3aa: CASSYLASGGYEQYF
CDR3nt: TGTGCCAGCAGTTACCTGGCGTCGGGGGGCTACGAGCAGTACTTC

j_gene: TRBJ1-5
v_gene: TRBV28
abundance: -
d_gene: TRBD1
CDR3aa: CASSSDLDRGRPQHF
CDR3nt: TGTGCCAGCAGTTCAGACTTGGACAGGGGGCGGCCCCAGCATTTT

j_gene: TRBJ2-2
v_gene: TRBV15
abundance: -
d_gene: -
CDR3aa: CATSRGDSYTGELFF
CDR3nt: TGTGCCACCAGCAGAGGCGACAGCTACACCGGGGAGCTGTTTTTT

j_gene: TRBJ2-5
v_gene: TRBV4-3
abundance: few
d_gene: TRBD2
CDR3aa: CASSQEYGGGETQYF
CDR3nt: TGCGCCAGCAGCCAAGAATACGGGGGGGGAGAGACCCAGTACTTC

j_gene: TRBJ2-3
v_gene: TRBV11-2
abundance: -
d_gene: -
CDR3aa: CASSIMTDTQYF
CDR3nt: TGTGCCAGCAGCATCATGACAGATACGCAGTATTTT

j_gene: TRBJ2-7
v_gene: TRBV29-1
abundance: -
d_gene: -
CDR3aa: CSALDSAYEQYF
CDR3nt: TGCAGCGCCCTGGACTCGGCCTACGAGCAGTACTTC

j_gene: TRBJ2-3
v_gene: TRBV28
abundance: -
d_gene: -
CDR3aa: CASTWEGGGTDTQYF
CDR3nt: TGTGCCAGCACCTGGGAGGGGGGAGGCACAGATACGCAGTATTTT

j_gene: TRBJ1-1
v_gene: TRBV29-1
abundance: once
d_gene: -
CDR3aa: CSVERGKLNTEAFF
CDR3nt: TGCAGCGTTGAACGGGGGAAATTGAACACTGAAGCTTTCTTT

j_gene: TRBJ2-2
v_gene: TRBV4-3
abundance: -
d_gene: TRBD2
CDR3aa: CASSQDWTSGETAGELFF
CDR3nt: TGCGCCAGCAGCCAAGACTGGACTAGCGGGGAAACGGCCGGGGAGCTGTTTTTT

j_gene: TRBJ2-1
v_gene: TRBV9
abundance: -
d_gene: TRBD2
CDR3aa: CASSVGGSGTYNEQFF
CDR3nt: TGTGCCAGCAGCGTAGGGGGTAGCGGGACCTACAATGAGCAGTTCTTC

j_gene: TRBJ1-4
v_gene: TRBV5-6
abundance: -
d_gene: -
CDR3aa: CASSFRGQIFSTNEKLFF
CDR3nt: TGTGCCAGCAGCTTCCGAGGACAGATTTTTTCAACTAATGAAAAACTGTTTTTT

j_gene: TRBJ1-1
v_gene: TRBV18
abundance: once
d_gene: TRBD1
CDR3aa: CASSPGTELEAFF
CDR3nt: TGTGCCAGCTCACCAGGGACAGAGCTGGAAGCTTTCTTT

j_gene: TRBJ2-7
v_gene: TRBV30
abundance: -
d_gene: -
CDR3aa: CAWSPTRIEQYF
CDR3nt: TGTGCCTGGTCCCCCACAAGAATAGAGCAGTACTTC

j_gene: TRBJ1-3
v_gene: TRBV7-2
abundance: once
d_gene: -
CDR3aa: CASSFSGVSGNTIYF
CDR3nt: TGTGCCAGCAGCTTTTCCGGGGTTTCTGGAAACACCATATATTTT

j_gene: TRBJ1-1
v_gene: TRBV19
abundance: -
d_gene: -
CDR3aa: CASRKSLMNTEAFF
CDR3nt: TGTGCCAGTAGAAAATCACTCATGAACACTGAAGCTTTCTTT

j_gene: TRBJ2-1
v_gene: TRBV5-1
abundance: -
d_gene: -
CDR3aa: CASSLGTDYNEQFF
CDR3nt: TGCGCCAGCAGCTTGGGGACAGATTACAATGAGCAGTTCTTC

j_gene: TRBJ1-1
v_gene: TRBV5-1
abundance: -
d_gene: -
CDR3aa: CASSFSADTEAFF
CDR3nt: TGCGCCAGCAGCTTCTCGGCGGACACTGAAGCTTTCTTT